This T cell receptor beta chain was found in a study of cytomegalovirus exposure and HLA in healthy donors. General observations from the study: According to a later analysis, TCR clusters from the first cohort tended to co-occur in the roughly 110 validation repertoires. The study listed 150 to 200 cytomegalovirus-associated TCR beta chains.

Data came from immunoSEQ multiplex PCR; TCRdb stores just in-frame clones and leaves some out. The repertoire holds over 150,000 clones, with roughly 86% as singletons. This CDR3 has 14 amino acids. The germline CDR1 and CDR2 sequences are MDHEN and SYDVKM. V lost 7 bases and J 3 bases, leaving 15 bases between the germline ends. A note on this clone: Its target is unknown.

V and J are TRBV28 and TRBJ1-2, with D tentatively TRBD1 (6 bases). Source material: PBMCs. The receptor was isolated from a human donor in good health. The CDR3 nucleotides are TGTGCCAGCAACCCGGGGGGCGGAGACTATGGCTACACCTTC. It yields the protein CASNPGGGDYGYTF.